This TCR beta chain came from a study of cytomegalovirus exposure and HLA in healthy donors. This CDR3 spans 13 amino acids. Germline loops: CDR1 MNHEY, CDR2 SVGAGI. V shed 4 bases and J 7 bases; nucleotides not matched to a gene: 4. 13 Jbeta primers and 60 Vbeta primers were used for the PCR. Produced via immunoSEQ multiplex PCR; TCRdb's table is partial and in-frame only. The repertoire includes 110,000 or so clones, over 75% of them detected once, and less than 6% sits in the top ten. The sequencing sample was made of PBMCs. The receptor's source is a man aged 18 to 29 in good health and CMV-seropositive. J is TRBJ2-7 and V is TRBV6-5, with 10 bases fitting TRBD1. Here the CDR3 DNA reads TGTGCCAGCAGTTCGGGACAGGGGAGGGAGCAGTACTTC. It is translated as CASSSGQGREQYF.